The rows below give T cell receptor beta chains drawn from one sample of a study of blood T cell repertoires in COVID-19. Generated by immunoSEQ multiplex PCR, the TCRdb table keeps only in-frame clones and is missing some. The repertoire has approximately 69,000 clones, approximately 87% of them found once; the top ten carry 15% to 20%. The material sequenced was peripheral blood. These receptors originate from a woman aged 80 or older with acute or convalescent COVID-19. Each CDR3 is given with its conserved first and last residue. The D gene is left open where the match is weak. Some rows mark clone size as missing; the rest say once, few, many or name a class of expanded clone.

D gene,clone size,J gene,V gene,CDR3 DNA,CDR3 protein
-,-,TRBJ1-2,TRBV7-2,TGTGCCAGCAGCTTATCTGGAGTGGACTATGGCTACACCTTC,CASSLSGVDYGYTF
-,-,TRBJ1-2,TRBV19,TGTGCCAGTAGCACAAGAATCTATGGCTACACCTTC,CASSTRIYGYTF
-,-,TRBJ2-7,TRBV5-1,TGCGCCAGCAGCATTGGTTCGGTCTCCTACGAGCAGTACTTC,CASSIGSVSYEQYF
TRBD1,-,TRBJ1-1,TRBV12-5,TGTGCTAGTGGTTTGGTACAGGGGGCATTCACTGAAGCTTTCTTT,CASGLVQGAFTEAFF
-,-,TRBJ2-1,TRBV30,TGTGCCTGGGATTCCGGGACTCCAATGAATGAGCAGTTCTTC,CAWDSGTPMNEQFF
TRBD1,-,TRBJ1-2,TRBV19,TGTGCCAGTAGTATGGCTACGGCCGGGACAGGCTATGGCTACACCTTC,CASSMATAGTGYGYTF
TRBD2,once,TRBJ2-1,TRBV3-1/TRBV3-2,TGTGCCAGCAGCCAAGGGGCGGGAGTTTTCAATGAGCAGTTCTTC,CASSQGAGVFNEQFF
TRBD1,-,TRBJ2-7,TRBV5-1,TGCGCCAGCAGCTTGGCGGGACAGGCTGTCGAGCAGTACTTC,CASSLAGQAVEQYF
-,-,TRBJ2-6,TRBV2,TGTGCCAGCAGTGTCCAAGGGGACACTGGGGCCAACGTCCTGACTTTC,CASSVQGDTGANVLTF
TRBD1,-,TRBJ1-2,TRBV29-1,TGCAGCGTTGACAGGGGGCATGGCTACACCTTC,CSVDRGHGYTF
-,-,TRBJ1-5,TRBV7-8,TGTGCCAGCAGCTTTAGCGCCAGCTATAGCAATCAGCCCCAGCATTTT,CASSFSASYSNQPQHF
TRBD1,-,TRBJ1-2,TRBV9,TGTGCCAGCAGCGGGACAGGAGCTCTCTATGGCTACACCTTC,CASSGTGALYGYTF
TRBD1,-,TRBJ1-4,TRBV2,TGTGCCAGGCTCGGGACAGGAAATGAAAAACTGTTTTTT,CARLGTGNEKLFF
-,-,TRBJ1-1,TRBV20-1,TGCAGTGCTAGTGGGAGGGTCTCCTCTGAAAGGGCTTTCTTT,CSASGRVSSERAFF
-,-,TRBJ1-1,TRBV30,TGTGCCTGGAGTGTAATAAATGGACACTTGAACACTGAAGCTTTCTTT,CAWSVINGHLNTEAFF
-,-,TRBJ1-1,TRBV16,TGTGCCAGCAGATCTGACACGGCAGCTTTCTTT,CASRSDTAAFF
TRBD2,-,TRBJ2-7,TRBV7-6,TGTGCCAGCAGCCTACTCCCCGGGACTAGCGGTTCCTACGAGCAGTACTTC,CASSLLPGTSGSYEQYF
-,-,TRBJ2-7,TRBV5-4,TGTGCCAGCGCCTCGGGAGACTCCGAGCAGTACTTC,CASASGDSEQYF
-,-,TRBJ2-7,TRBV10-2,TGCGCCAGCAGTGAGGGTTACGGACAGTCCTACGAGCAGTACTTC,CASSEGYGQSYEQYF
-,-,TRBJ1-2,TRBV19,TGTGCCAGTAGTATAGGTACAGGCACCAACTATGGCTACACCTTC,CASSIGTGTNYGYTF
-,-,TRBJ2-5,TRBV5-4,TGTGCCAGCAGCTCCAGGGACCAAGAGACCCAGTACTTC,CASSSRDQETQYF
TRBD2,few,TRBJ2-5,TRBV29-1,TGCAGCGTTGATGTCGGGGGGATCGGAGAGACCCAGTACTTC,CSVDVGGIGETQYF
-,few,TRBJ2-7,TRBV6-5,TGTGCCAGCGGAGGGACAGTCACCTACGAGCAGTACTTC,CASGGTVTYEQYF
-,-,TRBJ1-1,TRBV10-2,TGCGCCAGCACTTCGGCAGGGAAGAACACTGAAGCTTTCTTT,CASTSAGKNTEAFF
TRBD2,-,TRBJ2-7,TRBV30,TGTGCCTGGAGTGCTCTGGCTAGCGGGAAGGGAGAGCAGTACTTC,CAWSALASGKGEQYF
-,-,TRBJ1-4,TRBV10-3,TGTGCCATCAGTGAGTCATCAGGCTTTGAAAAACTGTTTTTT,CAISESSGFEKLFF
-,-,TRBJ1-2,TRBV7-9,TGTGCCAGCAGCCCGGGAGGGGTCTATGGCTACACCTTC,CASSPGGVYGYTF
TRBD2,-,TRBJ2-5,TRBV19,TGTGCCAGTACCAGCGGCCCGGGGGGTCCTCGGACCCAGTACTTC,CASTSGPGGPRTQYF
-,-,TRBJ2-2,TRBV24-1,TGTGCCACCAGTGCGGGAACCGGGGAGCTGTTTTTT,CATSAGTGELFF
-,few,TRBJ1-5,TRBV27,TGTGCCAGCAGTCTTGCCCCAGGGTATCAGCCCCAGCATTTT,CASSLAPGYQPQHF
-,-,TRBJ2-7,TRBV9,TGTGCCAGCAGCGTCGGACAGATGAGCTCCTACGAGCAGTACTTC,CASSVGQMSSYEQYF
-,-,TRBJ2-5,TRBV29-1,TGCAGCGTGCGGGACAGAAGCCAAGAGACCCAGTACTTC,CSVRDRSQETQYF
-,-,TRBJ1-1,TRBV27,TGTGCCAGCAGTGGAGGGAGCATCACTGAAGCTTTCTTT,CASSGGSITEAFF
-,once,TRBJ2-7,TRBV16,TGTGCCAGCAGCCAATCGCTTGCGGCCTACGAGCAGTACTTC,CASSQSLAAYEQYF
-,-,TRBJ1-2,TRBV12-3/TRBV12-4,TGTGCCAGCAGCCAATACAGGGTAAATGGCTACACCTTC,CASSQYRVNGYTF
TRBD1,-,TRBJ2-1,TRBV11-3,TGTGCCAGCAGCCGCGACCCCGGGACAGGGGGCCTTATGTTCTTC,CASSRDPGTGGLMFF
-,few,TRBJ2-3,TRBV7-9,TGTGCCAGCAGCGGGGGGATTAGCACAGATACGCAGTATTTT,CASSGGISTDTQYF
-,-,TRBJ2-2,TRBV6-5,TGTGCCATACCAAACAGGTTGAACACCGGGGAGCTGTTTTTT,CAIPNRLNTGELFF
TRBD1,once,TRBJ1-1,TRBV5-1,TGCGCCAGCACTATCTACAGGGGAGTCGCTGAAGCTTTCTTT,CASTIYRGVAEAFF
-,-,TRBJ1-1,TRBV30,TGTGCCTGGAGAAGCACCGGAGCTTTCTTT,CAWRSTGAFF
TRBD1,-,TRBJ2-3,TRBV19,TGTGCCAGTAGGCCAGGGGGCGTCCCAGATACGCAGTATTTT,CASRPGGVPDTQYF
TRBD1,-,TRBJ1-1,TRBV7-6,TGTGCCAGCAGCCGCGCACAGGGGCAGAACACTGAAGCTTTCTTT,CASSRAQGQNTEAFF
-,few,TRBJ1-2,TRBV5-1,TGCGCCAGCAGCCTGACATCAGGGCCCACTAACTATGGCTACACCTTC,CASSLTSGPTNYGYTF
TRBD2,-,TRBJ2-1,TRBV9,TGTGCCAGCAGCGAGGGTCCTAGCGGGGGTCGAATTTACTACAATGAGCAGTTCTTC,CASSEGPSGGRIYYNEQFF
-,-,TRBJ2-5,TRBV30,TGTGCCTGGAGTGGCGGGACCCAGTACTTC,CAWSGGTQYF
TRBD2,-,TRBJ2-7,TRBV5-6,TGTGCCAGCAACCCGGGACTAGCCTCATTTGGCGAGCAGTACTTC,CASNPGLASFGEQYF
-,-,TRBJ2-7,TRBV12-5,TGTGCTAGTGGTTCCCTTTCGGTTAAGGAGCAGTACTTC,CASGSLSVKEQYF
-,-,TRBJ2-7,TRBV12-3/TRBV12-4,TGTGCCAGCAGGCTGGGAAGTAGCGACGAGCAGTACTTC,CASRLGSSDEQYF
-,few,TRBJ2-3,TRBV15,TGTGCCACCAGCCGCAGGGATGGCACAGATACGCAGTATTTT,CATSRRDGTDTQYF
TRBD2,-,TRBJ2-5,TRBV19,TGTGCCAGTAGTTTTAGCGGGGGTACGGAGACCCAGTACTTC,CASSFSGGTETQYF
-,-,TRBJ1-4,TRBV15,TGTGCCACCAGCAGAGAACGCTTCGCGGACGGACTAAATGAAAAACTGTTTTTT,CATSRERFADGLNEKLFF
TRBD1,-,TRBJ2-5,TRBV30,TGTGCCTGGAGGGGGGACAGGCGCGGGGAGACCCAGTACTTC,CAWRGDRRGETQYF
TRBD2,-,TRBJ2-3,TRBV7-6,TGCGCCAGCAGCTTAATGGCGGGAGGGGGCACAGATACGCAGTATTTT,CASSLMAGGGTDTQYF
TRBD1,-,TRBJ2-2,TRBV7-6,TGTGCCAGCAGCTTACGAGTTTACAGGGGGCGGATCTCGAACACCGGGGAGCTGTTTTTT,CASSLRVYRGRISNTGELFF